These T cell receptor beta chains were read from a single sample in a study of T cells in localized non-small cell lung cancer. Produced via immunoSEQ multiplex PCR; TCRdb's table is partial and in-frame only. The sample contains 11,000 or so clones, 70% to 90% of which appear only once. Sequencing used peripheral blood, obtained before any cancer treatment. The receptors stem from a male donor at least 60 years old with stage III lung adenocarcinoma. Both conserved end residues are part of each CDR3. Fields, in order: D gene, CDR3 length, clone size, V gene, J gene, CDR3 protein, CDR3 DNA. D genes are given only for firm matches. A clone size is listed for some rows: how often the clone was seen (once, few, many), or a class if it is expanded.

d_call: -
cdr3_length: 14
clone_size: few
v_call: TRBV28
j_call: TRBJ1-4
cdr3_aa: CASGRLSTNEKLFF
cdr3_nt: TGTGCCAGCGGGAGACTTTCCACTAATGAAAAACTGTTTTTT

d_call: TRBD1
cdr3_length: 14
clone_size: -
v_call: TRBV7-2
j_call: TRBJ1-2
cdr3_aa: CASSPGGGRRGYTF
cdr3_nt: TGTGCCAGCAGCCCAGGGGGGGGGCGGCGGGGCTACACCTTC

d_call: -
cdr3_length: 18
clone_size: -
v_call: TRBV5-1
j_call: TRBJ2-2
cdr3_aa: CASSLRSGGQRSTGELFF
cdr3_nt: TGCGCCAGCAGCTTACGATCGGGGGGACAGCGGTCCACCGGGGAGCTGTTTTTT

d_call: -
cdr3_length: 12
clone_size: -
v_call: TRBV18
j_call: TRBJ2-1
cdr3_aa: CASSLSTNEQFF
cdr3_nt: TGTGCCAGCTCACTCTCCACAAATGAGCAGTTCTTC

d_call: -
cdr3_length: 11
clone_size: -
v_call: TRBV20-1
j_call: TRBJ1-2
cdr3_aa: CSAREQFGYTF
cdr3_nt: TGCAGTGCTAGAGAACAGTTCGGCTACACCTTC

d_call: -
cdr3_length: 12
clone_size: -
v_call: TRBV6-1
j_call: TRBJ1-5
cdr3_aa: CASKGENQPQHF
cdr3_nt: TGTGCCAGCAAAGGTGAGAATCAGCCCCAGCATTTT

d_call: -
cdr3_length: 15
clone_size: -
v_call: TRBV7-9
j_call: TRBJ1-5
cdr3_aa: CASSFSAGGSQPQHF
cdr3_nt: TGTGCCAGCAGCTTCTCGGCGGGGGGCAGTCAGCCCCAGCATTTT

d_call: -
cdr3_length: 13
clone_size: once
v_call: TRBV14
j_call: TRBJ1-3
cdr3_aa: CASSQDQGSTIYF
cdr3_nt: TGTGCCAGCAGCCAAGATCAAGGGAGCACCATATATTTT

d_call: -
cdr3_length: 12
clone_size: -
v_call: TRBV29-1
j_call: TRBJ2-5
cdr3_aa: CSVDRGGETQYF
cdr3_nt: TGCAGCGTTGACAGGGGAGGGGAGACCCAGTACTTC

d_call: -
cdr3_length: 12
clone_size: -
v_call: TRBV5-4
j_call: TRBJ2-3
cdr3_aa: CASSLETDTQYF
cdr3_nt: TGTGCCAGCAGCTTGGAAACAGATACGCAGTATTTT

d_call: -
cdr3_length: 11
clone_size: -
v_call: TRBV29-1
j_call: TRBJ1-1
cdr3_aa: CSVLQISEAFF
cdr3_nt: TGCAGCGTGCTTCAGATCTCTGAAGCTTTCTTT

d_call: TRBD1
cdr3_length: 18
clone_size: -
v_call: TRBV2
j_call: TRBJ1-5
cdr3_aa: CASRAGQGGLRSNQPQHF
cdr3_nt: TGTGCCAGCAGAGCCGGACAGGGTGGATTGAGGAGCAATCAGCCCCAGCATTTT

d_call: TRBD1
cdr3_length: 15
clone_size: -
v_call: TRBV4-1
j_call: TRBJ2-5
cdr3_aa: CASSQDGRTGETQYF
cdr3_nt: TGCGCCAGCAGCCAAGATGGAAGGACAGGGGAGACCCAGTACTTC

d_call: -
cdr3_length: 14
clone_size: -
v_call: TRBV5-1
j_call: TRBJ1-5
cdr3_aa: CASSLVGGNQPQHF
cdr3_nt: TGCGCCAGCAGCTTGGTGGGGGGCAATCAGCCCCAGCATTTT

d_call: TRBD2
cdr3_length: 15
clone_size: -
v_call: TRBV28
j_call: TRBJ2-7
cdr3_aa: CASGGGGGGLYEQYF
cdr3_nt: TGTGCCAGCGGCGGCGGGGGCGGGGGGTTATACGAGCAGTACTTC

d_call: TRBD1
cdr3_length: 15
clone_size: few
v_call: TRBV5-4
j_call: TRBJ1-6
cdr3_aa: CASSWDSWGGSPLHF
cdr3_nt: TGTGCCAGCAGCTGGGACAGCTGGGGGGGGTCACCCCTCCACTTT

d_call: TRBD2
cdr3_length: 16
clone_size: -
v_call: TRBV7-3
j_call: TRBJ2-2
cdr3_aa: CASSPWAGGVTGELFF
cdr3_nt: TGTGCCAGCAGCCCCTGGGCGGGAGGAGTCACCGGGGAGCTGTTTTTT

d_call: -
cdr3_length: 14
clone_size: -
v_call: TRBV27
j_call: TRBJ1-4
cdr3_aa: CASSLSGIYEKLFF
cdr3_nt: TGTGCCAGCAGTTTGTCCGGGATCTATGAAAAACTGTTTTTT

d_call: -
cdr3_length: 12
clone_size: once
v_call: TRBV6-5
j_call: TRBJ2-7
cdr3_aa: CASSNRVHEQYF
cdr3_nt: TGTGCCAGCAGTAACAGGGTCCACGAGCAGTACTTC

d_call: -
cdr3_length: 17
clone_size: -
v_call: TRBV4-2
j_call: TRBJ2-4
cdr3_aa: CASSQDRPGTHKNIQYF
cdr3_nt: TGTGCCAGCAGCCAAGACCGCCCCGGGACACACAAAAACATTCAGTACTTC

d_call: TRBD2
cdr3_length: 16
clone_size: -
v_call: TRBV16
j_call: TRBJ2-7
cdr3_aa: CASHRRRTSGSYEQYF
cdr3_nt: TGTGCCAGTCATCGAAGGAGGACTAGCGGGAGTTACGAGCAGTACTTC

d_call: -
cdr3_length: 15
clone_size: -
v_call: TRBV4-3
j_call: TRBJ2-7
cdr3_aa: CASSQDYPSSYEQYF
cdr3_nt: TGCGCCAGCAGCCAGGACTATCCTAGCTCCTACGAGCAGTACTTC